The 20 T cell receptor beta chains below all came from one sample that was sequenced in a study of blood T cell repertoires in COVID-19. Repertoires were generated with immunoSEQ multiplex PCR, while TCRdb's copy carries only in-frame clones and drops some. Found here are over 150,000 clones, around 85% of them singletons; the top ten hold more than 5.5%. Sample: PBMCs or T cells enriched from blood (not recorded which). Receptors were obtained from a man aged 40-55 years who had recovered from COVID-19.

V usage is TRBV29-1 and J usage is TRBJ2-1; TRBD1 is a possible D gene (5 bases). The CDR3 runs 14 residues. Trimming left V 0 bases short and J 6 bases short, with 12 bases between. Germline loops: CDR1 SQVTM, CDR2 ANQGSEA. Here the CDR3 reads CSVEEVGRLNEQFF. The CDR3 DNA reads TGCAGCGTTGAAGAAGTGGGGCGCCTCAATGAGCAGTTCTTC.

The V call is TRBV29-1, the J call TRBJ2-2; TRBD2 matches at 8 bases. The CDR3 has 17 residues. Trimming at V came to 6 bases and at J to 5 bases, leaving 17 bases not matched to a gene. CDR1 and CDR2 from the germline V gene are SQVTM and ANQGSEA. CDR3 nucleotides: TGCAGCGTACGGGGGGGCTTCCCGGACTTCTCAACCGGGGAGCTGTTTTTT. It yields the protein CSVRGGFPDFSTGELFF.

The chain couples TRBV7-6 to TRBJ1-6; D gene unclear. Germline CDR1 SGHVS, CDR2 FNYEAQ. The CDR3 is 14 amino acids. V was pared by 7 bases and J by 8 bases, with 15 bases between. The CDR3 spells CASTSTGSDSPLHF. The CDR3 nucleotides read TGTGCCAGCACTTCGACGGGTTCGGATTCACCCCTCCACTTT.

The chain combines TRBV2 with TRBJ1-2; TRBD1 matches 8 bases. Germline V gene data show CDR1 as SNHLY and CDR2 as FYNNEI. J gave up 4 bases and V 4 bases, and 5 bases lay outside the gene matches. The CDR3 contains 14 residues. The CDR3 sequence is CASSVDRGPYGYTF. CDR3 DNA sequence: TGTGCCAGCAGTGTCGACAGGGGCCCCTATGGCTACACCTTC.

V is TRBV24-1 and J is TRBJ2-3, with 8 bases that match TRBD2. The CDR3 length is 16 residues. Unmatched junction bases numbered 8, after V lost 2 bases and J lost 5 bases. The germline V gene has CDR1 KGHDR and CDR2 SFDVKD. CDR3 in amino acids: CATSDSITGGRDTQYF. DNA for the CDR3: TGTGCCACCAGTGATTCCATAACGGGGGGGCGAGATACGCAGTATTTT.

The chain employs TRBV27 and TRBJ2-3; the D is unclear. Per germline, CDR1 MNHEY and CDR2 SMNVEV (reference sequence). With 2 bases removed from V and 0 bases from J, the gap between germline ends came to 12 bases. The CDR3 runs 16 residues. Here the CDR3 reads CASSLTRSSSTDTQYF. For the CDR3, the DNA is TGTGCCAGCAGTTTAACACGTTCCTCTAGCACAGATACGCAGTATTTT.

The V gene is TRBV6-1, the J gene TRBJ2-1; maybe TRBD1 (6 bases). CDR3 length: 14 residues. The germline V gene encodes CDR1 MNHNS and CDR2 SASEGT. V dropped 2 bases and J dropped 6 bases, with 11 bases sitting between them. DNA of the CDR3: TGTGCCAGCAGTGAACAGGGGATGGGCAATGAGCAGTTCTTC. It encodes CASSEQGMGNEQFF.

This chain joins TRBV27 and TRBJ2-7; 7 positions match TRBD1. J gave up 2 bases and V 5 bases, and 6 bases lay outside the gene matches. The CDR3 has 14 residues. Germline loops: CDR1 MNHEY, CDR2 SMNVEV (reference sequence). CDR3 protein: CASSLSDRAYEQYF. CDR3 sequence (DNA): TGTGCCAGCAGTCTCAGCGACAGGGCCTACGAGCAGTACTTC.

The V call is TRBV7-9, the J call TRBJ2-1, with D possibly matching TRBD2 (6 bases). V was trimmed by 1 base and J by 7 bases, leaving 14 bases between them. CDR3 length equals 15 residues. Germline V gives CDR1 SEHNR, CDR2 FQNEAQ (reference sequence). The CDR3 coding sequence is TGTGCCAGCAGCTTAGTTTCGGGGGAAATTAATGAGCAGTTCTTC. Translating gives CASSLVSGEINEQFF.

This clone was recorded once. The chain employs TRBV30 and TRBJ1-1; the match to TRBD1 covers 10 bases. The CDR3 length is 13 residues. The ends lost 4 bases at V and 11 bases at J; junction bases unmatched: 10. Germline V gene lookup returns CDR1 GTSNPN and CDR2 SVGIG (reference sequence). This CDR3 reads CAWTLGQGPSAFF. In DNA form, the CDR3 reads TGTGCCTGGACCTTGGGACAGGGGCCTTCGGCTTTCTTT.

In regard to this clone: The sample carries other DNA sequences with the same CDR3. The V call is TRBV9, the J call TRBJ2-2; D not certain. CDR1 and CDR2 from the germline V gene are SGDLS and YYNGEE. V was pared by 2 bases and J by 0 bases, with 8 bases between. This CDR3 region has 15 residues. The CDR3 loop is CASSVRHSNTGELFF. CDR3 bases: TGTGCCAGCAGCGTCCGACACTCGAACACCGGGGAGCTGTTTTTT.

CDR3 sequence reads: CASSVFEGGLNTEAFF. The CDR3, as DNA: TGTGCCAGCAGTGTGTTCGAGGGCGGCTTGAACACTGAAGCTTTCTTT. The rearrangement joins TRBV6-1 to TRBJ1-1, with unresolved D. V shed 4 bases and J shed 0 bases, with 15 bases lying between them. This CDR3 has 16 residues. Germline values: CDR1 MNHNS, CDR2 SASEGT.

This clone appeared once. The chain has TRBV7-2 and TRBJ2-2, with D tentatively TRBD2 (6 bases). The CDR3 is 13 amino acids. CDR1 and CDR2 (germline): SGHTA, FQGNSA. With 3 bases removed from V and 4 bases from J, the gap between germline ends came to 6 bases. The CDR3 here is CASSLEGTGELFF. The CDR3 DNA sequence: TGTGCCAGCAGCTTGGAGGGCACCGGGGAGCTGTTTTTT.

The gene calls are TRBV29-1 and TRBJ1-2; D perhaps matches TRBD1 (6 bases). V dropped 6 bases and J dropped 9 bases, with 23 bases sitting between them. The CDR3 covers 14 residues. Germline V gives CDR1 SQVTM, CDR2 ANQGSEA. The CDR3 loop is CSVRPIQGRGSYTF. CDR3 DNA: TGCAGCGTCCGACCAATCCAGGGAAGGGGGAGCTACACCTTC.

The V and J genes are TRBV11-2 and TRBJ1-1; D gene ambiguous. The CDR3 is 12 residues long. In germline, CDR1 is SGHAT, CDR2 FQNNGV. The germline V and J ends were trimmed by 0 bases and 10 bases, with 9 bases remaining between them. This CDR3 reads CASSLETELAFF. The CDR3 DNA is TGTGCCAGCAGCTTAGAAACAGAATTAGCTTTCTTT.

V and J are TRBV21-1 and TRBJ2-5; the table's D call of TRBD2 was not tested on the DNA. TRBV21-1 is an annotated pseudogene. The CDR3 sequence is 18 residues long. This CDR3 reads CASSKVYHWCRDQETQYF. The DNA for the CDR3 is TGTGCCAGCAGCAAAGTTTATCATTGGTGTCGCGACCAAGAGACCCAGTACTTC.

The V and J genes are TRBV28 and TRBJ1-3; D not resolved. From germline, CDR1 is MDHEN and CDR2 SYDVKM. V was trimmed by 6 bases and J by 0 bases, leaving 18 bases between them. The CDR3 covers 17 residues. The CDR3 coding sequence is TGTGCCAGCAGCCAACGCATCCTAAGTTCCTCTGGAAACACCATATATTTT. This translates into CASSQRILSSSGNTIYF.

V is TRBV5-1 and J is TRBJ1-6; 9 nucleotides match TRBD1. The length of the CDR3 is 14 residues. Germline CDR1 is SGHRS and CDR2 is YFSETQ. After removal of 8 bases from V and 9 bases from J, the junction contained 9 bases not matched to a gene. The CDR3 protein is CASSLTGGTSPLHF. The CDR3 DNA reads as TGCGCCAGTAGTCTTACAGGGGGCACTTCACCCCTCCACTTT.

This clone was counted a single time. The rearrangement links TRBV6-5 to TRBJ1-5; TRBD1 is a possible D gene (6 bases). Germline-derived CDR1 and CDR2 are MNHEY and SVGAGI. Trimming removed 6 bases at V and 1 base at J, with 13 bases between. The CDR3 has 15 amino acids. CDR3 nucleotides: TGTGCCAGCAGATTCGCCCAGGGGAGCAATCAGCCCCAGCATTTT. Its protein product is CASRFAQGSNQPQHF.

The rearrangement joins TRBV5-6 to TRBJ1-5; 8 nucleotides agree with TRBD1. Trimming cost V 5 bases and J 2 bases; bases outside gene matches: 6. This CDR3 region has 15 residues. Germline CDR1 is SGHDT and CDR2 is YYEEEE. CDR3 sequence: CASSRQGTGNQPQHF. In DNA form, the CDR3 reads TGTGCCAGCAGTCGACAGGGGACGGGCAATCAGCCCCAGCATTTT.